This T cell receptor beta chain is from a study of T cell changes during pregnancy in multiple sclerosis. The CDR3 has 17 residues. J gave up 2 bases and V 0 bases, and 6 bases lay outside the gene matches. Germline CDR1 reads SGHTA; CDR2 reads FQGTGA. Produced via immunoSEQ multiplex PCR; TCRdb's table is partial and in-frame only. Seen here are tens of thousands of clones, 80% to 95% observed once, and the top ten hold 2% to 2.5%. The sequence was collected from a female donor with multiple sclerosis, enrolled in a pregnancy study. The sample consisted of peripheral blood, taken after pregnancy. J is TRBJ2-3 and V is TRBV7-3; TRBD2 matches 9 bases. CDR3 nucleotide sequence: TGTGCCAGCAGCTTAACGGGACTAGCCCCATACACAGATACGCAGTATTTT. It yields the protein CASSLTGLAPYTDTQYF.